The 23 T cell receptor beta chains below were found in one sample sequenced in a study of T cell responses to AZD1222 COVID-19 vaccine (dated by TCRdb to the early 2020s). Receptors were amplified or captured by the immunoSEQ multiplex PCR assay. The clones in this table, taken by TCRdb from immuneACCESS, are in-frame only. Not every clone is retained; where verified, under half of the shortfall comes from an unresolved V gene, and the cause of the rest is unknown. Within this sample are 200,000 or so clones, with about 89% of them counted one time only. The leading ten clones occupy 2.5% to 3% of the sample. The time point label of this sample denotes: baseline before first vaccination. Taken with the paper, the label for treatment or condition translates to: meningococcal conjugate vaccine given as trial control. The sequencing here drew on peripheral blood, taken on day 0 of MenACWY control vaccination. The receptors shown here come from an adult in good health.

The CDR3 coding sequence is TGTGCCAGCAGAAGGGGACTAGCGGGGTCCTACGAGCAGTACTTC. Translation gives CASRRGLAGSYEQYF. V gene TRBV28 combines with J gene TRBJ2-7; 13 bases fit TRBD2. The CDR3 loop spans 15 amino acids. Germline CDR1 reads MDHEN; CDR2 reads SYDVKM. Trimming at V came to 6 bases and at J to 1 base, leaving 3 bases not matched to a gene.

The CDR3 here is CASSLFRTSGGSTDTQYF. In DNA, the CDR3 is TGTGCCAGCAGCTTATTCCGAACTAGCGGGGGTAGCACAGATACGCAGTATTTT. The genes are TRBV7-9 and TRBJ2-3; 11 positions agree with TRBD2. Trimming cost V 2 bases and J 0 bases; bases outside gene matches: 7. Per the germline V gene, CDR1 is SEHNR and CDR2 is FQNEAQ (reference sequence). The CDR3 is 18 residues long.

The gene calls are TRBV14 and TRBJ2-7; the D gene could be TRBD1 or TRBD2 (5 bases each). Trimming stripped 1 base from V and 11 bases from J, with 9 bases between. Germline CDR1 and CDR2: SGHDN and FVKESK. The CDR3 totals 11 residues. The CDR3: CASSQVVGEYF. CDR3 nucleotide sequence: TGTGCCAGCAGCCAAGTCGTGGGGGAGTACTTC.

This sequence joins TRBV7-2 and TRBJ2-1; D gene ambiguous. Trimming left V 1 base short and J 0 bases short, with 7 bases between. CDR3 length: 15 residues. Germline CDR1 SGHTA, CDR2 FQGNSA. The CDR3 spells CASSLDWTSYNEQFF. As DNA, the CDR3 is TGTGCCAGCAGCTTAGACTGGACCTCCTACAATGAGCAGTTCTTC.

The chain uses TRBV28 and TRBJ1-4; the match to TRBD1 covers 7 bases. Germline V lookup: CDR1 MDHEN, CDR2 SYDVKM. CDR3 length: 14 amino acids. The V and J ends lost 11 bases and 6 bases, in that order; junction bases with no gene match: 12. DNA for the CDR3: TGTGCCGGAAGGGCACAGGGGCCTCATGAAAAACTGTTTTTT. Amino acids: CAGRAQGPHEKLFF.

This sequence joins TRBV4-1 and TRBJ2-7, with 9 bases matching TRBD1. The CDR3 runs to 17 residues. V lost 0 bases to trimming and J lost 4 bases; unmatched junction nucleotides: 10. Per germline, CDR1 MGHRA and CDR2 YSYEKL. The CDR3: CASSQDGGGQGLYEQYF. The CDR3 region has the DNA TGCGCCAGCAGCCAAGACGGTGGCGGACAGGGGCTATACGAGCAGTACTTC.

This clone was seen a few times. At the DNA level, this CDR3 is encoded by other sequences in the same sample as well. V gene TRBV7-9 combines with J gene TRBJ1-3; no firm D call. The CDR3 extends over 12 amino acids. Trimming cost V 1 base and J 4 bases, with 2 bases left between them. CDR1 and CDR2 from the germline V gene are SEHNR and FQNEAQ (reference sequence). CDR3: CASSLEGNTIYF. CDR3 in DNA: TGTGCCAGCAGCTTAGAGGGAAACACCATATATTTT.

V usage is TRBV28 and J usage is TRBJ2-3; tentative D call: TRBD1 (6 bases). From germline, CDR1 is MDHEN and CDR2 SYDVKM. There are 13 residues in the CDR3. The ends were cut back, 5 bases at V and 7 bases at J, with 13 bases in the middle. This CDR3 reads CASSAYRVNTQYF. CDR3 DNA: TGTGCCAGCAGTGCCTACAGGGTAAATACGCAGTATTTT.

The chain carries TRBV19 and TRBJ1-1; 9 positions agree with TRBD1. J lost 5 bases, V lost 5 bases, and 6 bases had no gene match. CDR3 length equals 14 residues. Germline V gene data show CDR1 as LNHDA and CDR2 as SQIVND (reference sequence). The CDR3: CASSYRGQKTEAFF. DNA for the CDR3: TGTGCCAGTAGTTACAGGGGGCAAAAAACTGAAGCTTTCTTT.

The J gene is TRBJ2-1, the V gene TRBV7-2; D unresolved. Trimming pared 6 bases from V and 5 bases from J, leaving 5 bases between. The length of the CDR3 is 11 residues. Germline CDR1 SGHTA, CDR2 FQGNSA. The CDR3 loop is CASRKDNEQFF. In nucleotides, the CDR3 is TGTGCCAGCAGAAAGGACAATGAGCAGTTCTTC.

V usage is TRBV7-6 and J usage is TRBJ2-3, with D perhaps TRBD2 (6 bases). This CDR3 comprises 15 residues. Trimming left V 0 bases short and J 5 bases short, with 12 bases between. In germline, CDR1 is SGHVS, CDR2 FNYEAQ. CDR3 in amino acids: CASSLAGGVGDTQYF. Here the CDR3 DNA reads TGTGCCAGCAGCTTAGCTGGCGGGGTCGGAGATACGCAGTATTTT.

This clone has only one observation. V gene TRBV9 combines with J gene TRBJ1-1; possibly TRBD1 for D (5 bases). The CDR3 has 17 residues. With 0 bases removed from V and 3 bases from J, the gap between germline ends came to 18 bases. Germline loops: CDR1 SGDLS, CDR2 YYNGEE. CDR3: CASSVGDWGTVDTEAFF. The CDR3 DNA reads as TGTGCCAGCAGCGTAGGAGACTGGGGGACGGTAGACACTGAAGCTTTCTTT.

J is TRBJ2-3 and V is TRBV6-5; the match to TRBD2 covers 10 bases. The length of the CDR3 is 14 residues. J gave up 2 bases and V 8 bases, and 4 bases lay outside the gene matches. Per germline, CDR1 MNHEY and CDR2 SVGAGI. DNA for the CDR3: TGTGCCAGCGGACTAGCGGTTCACACAGATACGCAGTATTTT. It is translated as CASGLAVHTDTQYF.

Comment on this clone: A junction end diverges from the germline sequence, so it may reflect a read error. The gene calls are TRBV12-3 or TRBV12-4 and TRBJ1-2, with D unclear. The CDR3 length is 11 residues. In DNA form, the CDR3 reads TGTGCCAGCAGCCATGAGAGACACTTGTACTTC. Translating gives CASSHERHLYF.

The chain recombines TRBV24-1 with TRBJ2-3; no clear D gene. V was cut by 3 bases and J by 11 bases, with 14 bases left in between. Germline V gene sequence: CDR1 KGHDR, CDR2 SFDVKD. The CDR3 covers 13 residues. The CDR3 nucleotides read TGTGCCACCAGTGATGACCCGGGTGGAATGCAGTATTTT. Protein sequence: CATSDDPGGMQYF.

The rearrangement links TRBV5-5 to TRBJ1-1; D call uncertain. Deletions cut 1 base from V and 2 bases from J, with 0 bases between. The CDR3 sequence is 11 residues long. The germline V gene encodes CDR1 SGHKS and CDR2 YYEKEE (reference sequence). The CDR3, as DNA: TGTGCCAGCAGCTTGAACACTGAAGCTTTCTTT. Translating gives CASSLNTEAFF.

The chain has TRBV5-4 and TRBJ2-5, with D perhaps TRBD2 (5 bases). Germline CDR1 SGHNT, CDR2 YYREEE (reference sequence). Trimming removed 1 base at V and 5 bases at J, with 9 bases between. The CDR3 length is 13 residues. CDR3: CASSLYGEETQYF. The CDR3 DNA reads TGTGCCAGCAGCTTGTACGGGGAGGAGACCCAGTACTTC.

This chain joins TRBV19 and TRBJ2-7; possibly TRBD1 for D (6 bases). Germline V gene data show CDR1 as LNHDA and CDR2 as SQIVND (reference sequence). Trimming removed 5 bases from V and 3 bases from J, with 23 bases in between. This CDR3 has 17 residues. The CDR3 DNA reads TGTGCCAGTAGTCATATAAGGCACAGGGTCCCCTTCTACGAGCAGTACTTC. It encodes CASSHIRHRVPFYEQYF.

This clone occurred a few times. V and J are TRBV2 and TRBJ2-7; D not resolved. Per germline, CDR1 SNHLY and CDR2 FYNNEI. Trimming stripped 3 bases from V and 4 bases from J, with 16 bases between. This CDR3 has 15 residues. The CDR3 here is CASSDPLSPPYEQYF. In nucleotides, the CDR3 is TGTGCCAGCAGTGACCCACTCAGCCCTCCTTACGAGCAGTACTTC.

This chain uses TRBV15 with TRBJ1-6; weak D call: TRBD1 (6 bases). Germline CDR1 reads LNHNV; CDR2 reads YYDKDF (reference sequence). The germline V and J ends were trimmed by 3 bases and 7 bases, with 13 bases remaining between them. There are 15 residues in the CDR3. CDR3 amino acids: CATSRDRNRNSPLHF. CDR3 sequence (DNA): TGTGCCACCAGCAGGGACAGAAACAGAAATTCACCCCTCCACTTT.

J is TRBJ1-1 and V is TRBV3-1 (or the pseudogene TRBV3-2); D is unclear. Germline CDR1 reads LGHDT; CDR2 reads YNNKEL (reference sequence). With 1 base removed from V and 0 bases from J, the gap between germline ends came to 6 bases. The CDR3 has 14 residues. CDR3 sequence (DNA): TGTGCCAGCAGCCAAGCAGGATTGAACACTGAAGCTTTCTTT. Translating gives CASSQAGLNTEAFF.

The rearrangement joins TRBV27 to TRBJ2-1; no clear D. V shed 2 bases and J shed 8 bases, with 4 bases lying between them. This CDR3 contains 11 residues. Germline lookup yields CDR1 MNHEY and CDR2 SMNVEV (reference sequence). Here the CDR3 DNA reads TGTGCCAGCAGTTTAAGGGATGAGCAGTTCTTC. As protein: CASSLRDEQFF.

V and J are TRBV12-2 and TRBJ1-1; the table calls TRBD1, which could not be checked here. TRBV12-2 is a listed pseudogene. The CDR3 has 16 amino acids. CDR3 protein: CASRAFAGGMNTEAFF. The CDR3, as DNA: TGTGCAAGTCGCGCATTTGCAGGGGGGATGAACACTGAAGCTTTCTTT.